This TCR beta chain comes out of a study of siplizumab effects on memory and regulatory T cells (dated by TCRdb to about 2019). At the level of the whole study: The study examined how the anti-CD2 antibody siplizumab affects alloreactive T-cell subsets in allogeneic mixed lymphocyte reactions built from human PBMCs. What the study reported, not specific to this receptor: The suppressive function of proliferating Tregs from siplizumab cultures was not functionally confirmed. Siplizumab significantly lowered the cumulative frequency of alloreactive sequences that could be traced to unstimulated CD4+ memory T cells. Of the alloreactive CD4+ clones that could be mapped, the Treg-derived share averaged around 70% with siplizumab compared with around 27% in control reactions. Compared with memory T cells, unstimulated naive T cells appeared more diverse, and naive cells seemed to make a substantial contribution to the alloresponse. About 75-95% of proliferating CD4+ or CD8+ clones could not be given a naive or memory phenotype. Because sequences below about 10^-5 frequency were poorly captured, only a minor fraction of alloreactive clones could be mapped to unstimulated subsets.

There are 15 amino acids in the CDR3, from cysteine to phenylalanine inclusive. Only CDR3 DNA is held: 45 bases, read in frame from base 1. Relative to germline, V is missing 0 bases and J is missing 7 bases, with 3 bases of the junction outside any gene match. In the germline V gene, CDR1 corresponds to SGHRS and CDR2 to YFSETQ. A word on this clone: Its antigen is not yet known. Base-call qualities are not available, and no considerably larger clone is one nucleotide away.

Sorted unstimulated T cells and proliferating T cells recovered from mixed lymphocyte reactions were subjected to TCRbeta CDR3 sequencing. Fresh whole blood from some eleven HLA-typed healthy donors was used to isolate PBMCs. Unstimulated CD4+ non-regulatory T cells were FACS-sorted to map the origin of alloreactive clones. Receptor libraries were prepared by the immunoSEQ multiplex PCR assay. The deep sequencing platform assayed roughly 10^5 TCR templates per sample. Genomic DNA extracted from sorted T cells was used for TCRbeta CDR3 sequencing. As for the authors' bioinformatics: The R programming language was used for clonal analysis of the TCRbeta CDR3 data. Alloreactive CD4+ and CD8+ clones were defined by comparing unstimulated samples with post-reaction CFSE-low samples. Regulatory or non-regulatory origin of alloreactive CD4+ clones was assigned by matching sequences to the sorted unstimulated Treg and non-Treg repertoires. TCRdb took this table from immuneACCESS and kept in-frame rearrangements with V and J called. Such tables lack part of the clones; where checked against another copy, unresolved V genes explain under half of the gap, and the rest is unexplained. That table supplies the V and J calls and clone size; D and trimming were determined from the DNA. The sample records around 86,000 clones, over 85% of which are singletons. Together, the top ten hold roughly 0.29% of the sample.

The V and J genes are TRBV5-1 and TRBJ1-6, and TRBD1 matches 8 of the central bases. The sequenced sample consisted of non-Treg CD4+ T cells sorted from blood. This sample's cell subset or site label indicates: FACS-sorted unstimulated CD4+ non-regulatory T cells. This receptor was obtained from a human donor in good health. The encoded CDR3 is CASSLGGQENSPLHF. The nucleotide sequence is TGCGCCAGCAGCTTGGGGGGACAGGAGAATTCACCCCTCCACTTT.